This T cell receptor beta chain was identified during a study of T cells in Graves' hyperthyroidism and ophthalmopathy (dated by TCRdb to the late 2010s). Study-wide context: Peripheral blood was sampled at the time of initial diagnosis, prior to any treatment. To identify TCR V-J signatures that set the groups apart, the researchers used a discovery cohort of 100 patients, made up of 40 to 45 with Graves' ophthalmopathy and 57 with stable Graves' hyperthyroidism. Prospective prediction of ophthalmopathy was tested in an independent validation cohort of approximately 19 hyperthyroidism patients and around 16 patients who later progressed to ophthalmopathy. The roughly 100 discovery patients were randomly split 7:3 into training and test sets. Thyroid tissue and blood T-cell repertoires from six Graves' hyperthyroidism patients were also compared in the study. After sampling, hyperthyroidism patients received methimazole starting at 30 mg daily, and ophthalmopathy patients received high-dose intravenous methylprednisolone. TCR Vbeta CDR3 sequencing of approximately 140 peripheral blood samples (under 45 ophthalmopathy, around 80 hyperthyroidism and some 17 progressor patients) is reported in the paper.

As regards this clonotype: Its antigen is still unknown. No much larger clone exists at a distance of one base, and base qualities are not known.

The paper as a whole reports these results and caveats: Sample size was not statistically predetermined, and blinding of investigators to group allocation was not performed. In validation, progression to ophthalmopathy was predicted by the model with around 71% sensitivity and around 76% specificity, a median of approximately 6.5 months before onset. Blood samples also contained most of the expanded thyroid clonotypes (frequency above 0.001), which suggests that blood repertoires may reflect thyroid immune responses. A model built on a 13 V-J signature distinguished ophthalmopathy from stable hyperthyroidism, reaching 87.88% sensitivity and 81.08% specificity in cross-validation and 80%/75% in testing.

A patient counted as having stable Graves' hyperthyroidism if no progression to ophthalmopathy occurred over 18 months of follow-up. Hyperthyroidism patients were newly diagnosed, with disease duration under 2 months, and aged 18 to 65 years. The study excluded patients with uncontrolled infections, other autoimmune diseases, pregnancy or lactation. Diagnoses were established on the basis of clinical symptoms, serum thyroxine and TRAb, thyroid ultrasound, and orbital computed tomography. PBMCs were separated from roughly 10 ml of fresh peripheral blood using Ficoll-Paque density gradient centrifugation. Total RNA was extracted using Trizol reagent, and RNA quality was assessed on an Agilent 2100 Bioanalyzer. The CDR3 runs 14 residues from the cysteine to the phenylalanine. The read is trimmed to its CDR3 DNA, 42 bases read in frame from base 1. The CDR1 and CDR2 encoded by the germline V gene are MGHRA and YSYEKL. Trimming takes 3 bases from V and 7 bases from J, and the germline ends sit 15 bases apart.

The TCR beta CDR3 regions were amplified from RNA transcripts. A first-round RT-PCR of the TCR CDR3 used the HTBI primer set with the Qiagen OneStep RT-PCR kit. A second multiplex PCR round built the libraries, followed by size selection and purification. The libraries were sequenced on an Illumina HiSeq2000 using paired-end 100 bp reads. On the study's bioinformatics: SOAPnuke was used to process the raw data, throwing out any read that contained adapters or uncalled bases, had a mean Phred below 15, or lacked an exact constant-primer or identifier match. High-quality paired reads were merged using COPE v1.2.5, and each unique nucleotide sequence was defined as a clonotype. MiTCR v1.1 was used to align the clonotypes against IMGT TRBV, TRBD and TRBJ reference segments. The analysis was restricted to V-J combinations with a frequency above 0.0001, which together covered about 99% of the repertoires. The TCS score was defined as F50 (clonal expansion) divided by E x V (chaos), with BLOSUM62-based TCRdist calculated between CDR3 peptides within each V-J. Welch's t-statistics and random forest reduced around 510 V-J features to 13, which were used in a naive Bayes classifier (R e1071). TCRdb handled the public reads itself, with Q25 trimming in fastp and clone calling in MiXCR, and kept productive beta chains. Rows merge per CDR3 protein into single entries with the most common DNA and genes. TCRdb's processing, not the authors' own work, is the source of the V and J calls. The sample table holds 700,000 or so distinct CDR3 sequences, of which about 15% were seen once. The ten largest clones add up to 8.4% of the sample.

The receptor's source is a man aged 18 to 30 with Graves' hyperthyroidism. The sample comprised blood. The chain is encoded by TRBV4-1 joined to TRBJ1-1; a tentative D match to TRBD1 spans 5 bases. The base sequence is TGCGCCAGCAGCCAGTTAAGGGGTAGTATTGAAGCTTTCTTT. Its protein is CASSQLRGSIEAFF.